The present T cell receptor (beta chain) was sequenced within a study of control samples from healthy donors and cancer patients. Germline lookup yields CDR1 MNHNS and CDR2 SASEGT. Trimming cost V 3 bases and J 3 bases, with 17 bases left between them. CDR3 length equals 16 residues. The repertoire was sequenced with immunoSEQ multiplex PCR; TCRdb's copy has only in-frame clones and lacks some. The sample includes some 70,000 clones, approximately 83% of them seen just once. Sample: blood. The source is a man in his sixties in good health. The genes are TRBV6-1 and TRBJ1-1; perhaps TRBD1 as D (6 bases). CDR3 in DNA: TGTGCCAGCAGTGACAAGGCTAGGGGGGCCGACACTGAAGCTTTCTTT. It is translated as CASSDKARGADTEAFF.